This is a list of T cell receptor beta chains from one sample in a study of neurological immune-mediated disorders. MiXCR, applied by TCRdb to the 5' RACE reads, yields one record per CDR3 protein. In the table there are more than 100,000 distinct CDR3 sequences, 9.5% to 14% of which are singletons. Sequencing was done on a sample of PBMCs. The receptors were gathered from a female donor with HTLV-1-associated myelopathy (HAM/TSP). Both conserved end residues are part of each CDR3. Fields, in order: V gene, D gene, clone size, J gene, CDR3 DNA, CDR3 protein. D genes are given only for firm matches. Some rows mark clone size as missing; the rest say once, few, many or name a class of expanded clone.

TRBV20-1	NA	many	TRBJ2-1	TGCAGTGCCCCGAGAGCGGGCCCCTACAATGAGCAGTTCTTC	CSAPRAGPYNEQFF
TRBV15	NA	many	TRBJ1-5	TGTGCCACCAGCAGAGATCCAACGGATCGGCGGCCCCAGCATTTT	CATSRDPTDRRPQHF
TRBV20-1	NA	many	TRBJ2-7	TGCAGTGCCCCCCGGCAGCACTACGAGCAGTACTTC	CSAPRQHYEQYF
TRBV5-1	TRBD1	many	TRBJ1-5	TGCGCCAGCAGCCAGGGACAGCCAAATCAGCCCCAGCATTTT	CASSQGQPNQPQHF
TRBV2	NA	many	TRBJ2-7	TGTGCCAGCAGCATGGATGGGGGGCACGAGCAGTACTTC	CASSMDGGHEQYF
TRBV2	NA	many	TRBJ1-5	TGTGCCAGCAGTGAAGCGCGTCCGGATCAGCCCCAGCATTTT	CASSEARPDQPQHF
TRBV18	NA	NA	TRBJ2-3	TGTGCCAGCTCACCAACAACCAACACAGATACGCAGTATTTT	CASSPTTNTDTQYF
TRBV20-1	TRBD2	many	TRBJ2-3	TGCAGTGCTAGTGGGGTAGCGGGGGCTAGCACAGATACGCAGTATTTT	CSASGVAGASTDTQYF
TRBV5-1	NA	many	TRBJ2-5	TGCGCCAGCAGCTGGAGGGAACAAGAGACCCAGTACTTC	CASSWREQETQYF
TRBV13	TRBD2	NA	TRBJ2-7	TGTGTCAGCAGGGAAGCGGGGGGACGGTCCGAGCAGTACTTC	CVSREAGGRSEQYF
TRBV20-1	NA	many	TRBJ2-7	TGCAGTGCTAGACTTGACAGGAACCACGAGCAGTACTTC	CSARLDRNHEQYF
TRBV18	TRBD1	NA	TRBJ1-1	TGTGCCAGCTCACCCCCCGGGACAGGGGAGAAGACTGAAGCTTTCTTT	CASSPPGTGEKTEAFF
TRBV5-1	TRBD1	many	TRBJ1-6	TGCGCCAGCGGGACCGGGACAGGGAATTCACCCCTCCACTTT	CASGTGTGNSPLHF
TRBV5-6	TRBD2	many	TRBJ2-1	TGTGCCAGCAGCTTGGCGAGACTAGCGGGCAACGAGCAGTTCTTC	CASSLARLAGNEQFF
TRBV10-3	TRBD1	NA	TRBJ2-5	TGTGCCATCAGTGAGTCCGACAGGGGGCGGCAAGAGACCCAGTACTTC	CAISESDRGRQETQYF
TRBV5-6	NA	few	TRBJ2-3	TGTGCCAGCAGCTTGGTTCAGGGTAAGCCAGATACGCAGTATTTT	CASSLVQGKPDTQYF
TRBV6-2/TRBV6-3	NA	NA	TRBJ2-1	TGTGCCAGCAGTTCGAGGACAGACGAGCAGTTCTTC	CASSSRTDEQFF
TRBV5-1	TRBD1	few	TRBJ2-7	TGCGCCAGCAGCGTCGCCACAGGGGCCACCTACGAGCAGTACTTC	CASSVATGATYEQYF
TRBV7-9	TRBD1	many	TRBJ2-5	TGTGCCAGCAGCAATCAGGGGGAAGAGACCCAGTACTTC	CASSNQGEETQYF
TRBV4-2	NA	few	TRBJ2-3	TGTGCCAGCAGCCATGGCCTGGGGGCGGGAACAGATACGCAGTATTTT	CASSHGLGAGTDTQYF
TRBV10-3	TRBD1	NA	TRBJ1-5	TGTGCCATCAGTACAGGGGGCAATCAGCATTTT	CAISTGGNQHF
TRBV9	NA	NA	TRBJ2-2	TGTGCCAGCAGCCCCCCCCGGACTCAATTCACCGGGGAGCTGTTTTTT	CASSPPRTQFTGELFF
TRBV5-1	NA	many	TRBJ2-1	TGCGCCAGCAGCCTACCGCTTGGAGGGGGCTCCTACAATGAGCAGTTCTTC	CASSLPLGGGSYNEQFF
TRBV20-1	NA	many	TRBJ1-6	TGCAGTGCTAGAGAACCTAGGACGGCTGATAATTCACCCCTCCACTTT	CSAREPRTADNSPLHF
TRBV15	NA	many	TRBJ2-2	TGTGCTACCAGCAGAGGCCGGGGCAGGACCGGGGAGCTGTTTTTT	CATSRGRGRTGELFF
TRBV18	TRBD1	few	TRBJ2-7	TGTGCCAGCTCACCACTTCAGGACAGGGGGAACGAGCAGTACTTC	CASSPLQDRGNEQYF
TRBV10-2	NA	many	TRBJ2-3	TGCGCCAGCAGCTGGCGAGGGGATACAGATACGCAGTATTTT	CASSWRGDTDTQYF
TRBV20-1	NA	many	TRBJ2-5	TGCAGTGCTAGAGATATGTTACAGGGCCAAGAGACCCAGTACTTC	CSARDMLQGQETQYF
TRBV20-1	NA	many	TRBJ2-2	TGCAGTGCTGGAGGGACCCGGCGGGCTACCGGGGAGCTGTTTTTT	CSAGGTRRATGELFF
TRBV3-1	NA	many	TRBJ2-1	TGTGCCAGCAGCGGGGAGGCGGGGGAGCAGTTCTTC	CASSGEAGEQFF
TRBV5-1	NA	few	TRBJ1-1	TGCGCCAGCAGCTTTGGGACATCGAACACTGAAGCTTTCTTT	CASSFGTSNTEAFF
TRBV5-1	NA	many	TRBJ2-1	TGCGCCAGCAGCTTGGACCCTATCGGGAGCTCCTACAATGAGCAGTTCTTC	CASSLDPIGSSYNEQFF
TRBV5-1	NA	medium-sized	TRBJ2-1	TGCGCCAGCAGCTTGGGACAGGTCTCCTACAATGAGCAGTTCTTC	CASSLGQVSYNEQFF
TRBV5-1	NA	many	TRBJ2-1	TGCGCCAGCAGCTTGGACAGCTCCTACAATGAGCAGTTCTTC	CASSLDSSYNEQFF
TRBV20-1	NA	many	TRBJ2-7	TGCAGTGCTAGTGAGGCTAGCGTTTCCTACGAGCAGTACTTC	CSASEASVSYEQYF
TRBV10-3	TRBD1	many	TRBJ2-7	TGTGCCATCAGTGAGTACGGACAGGGCTACGAGCAGTACTTC	CAISEYGQGYEQYF
TRBV18	TRBD1	few	TRBJ2-3	TGTGCCAGCTCACCAATACAGGGGAGAAGTACAGATACGCAGTATTTT	CASSPIQGRSTDTQYF
TRBV28	NA	few	TRBJ1-3	TGTGCCAGCAGTCGGGGTTCCCCACCGGGAAACACCATATATTTT	CASSRGSPPGNTIYF
TRBV6-5	NA	many	TRBJ2-1	TGTGCCAGCAGTTACGACGGACCACTATACAATGAGCAGTTCTTC	CASSYDGPLYNEQFF
TRBV20-1	NA	many	TRBJ2-3	TGCAGTGCTAGAGGGCTCGGACAGTACACAGATACGCAGTATTTT	CSARGLGQYTDTQYF
TRBV25-1	NA	many	TRBJ2-3	TGTGCCAGCAGTCGAGGGCCCCCTTACACAGATACGCAGTATTTT	CASSRGPPYTDTQYF
TRBV10-3	NA	many	TRBJ1-5	TGTGCCATCTCTCCGGCTCCGGTAGGCAATCAGCCCCAGCATTTT	CAISPAPVGNQPQHF
TRBV5-6	TRBD1	many	TRBJ2-1	TGTGCCAGCAGCTTCTCTCTCATCGGGACAGCTGTAAATGAGCAGTTCTTC	CASSFSLIGTAVNEQFF
TRBV14	NA	many	TRBJ2-7	TGTGCCAGCAGCCAAGATGGGATGGGGGGGCCTTCTTACGAGCAGTACTTC	CASSQDGMGGPSYEQYF
TRBV20-1	TRBD2	many	TRBJ2-2	TGCAGTGCTAGAGACAGCGGGGGGCTTAACACCGGGGAGCTGTTTTTT	CSARDSGGLNTGELFF
TRBV7-9	NA	many	TRBJ2-7	TGTGCCAGCAGCTTGACAAACGAGCAGTACTTC	CASSLTNEQYF
TRBV4-1	TRBD2	NA	TRBJ2-3	TGCGCCAGCAGCCCTCAAGCTAGCGGGGCCACAGATACGCAGTATTTT	CASSPQASGATDTQYF
TRBV15	TRBD1	many	TRBJ2-3	TGTGCTACCAGTCCGGACAGGACCAGCACAGATACGCAGTATTTT	CATSPDRTSTDTQYF
TRBV5-8	NA	many	TRBJ1-1	TGTGCCAGCAGCCGTTATAGTGGGCTAGAAGCTTTCTTT	CASSRYSGLEAFF
TRBV12-3/TRBV12-4	NA	many	TRBJ2-2	TGTGCCAGCAGTTTAAAGTTTTTTCAATCTGGCGGGGAGCTGTTTTTT	CASSLKFFQSGGELFF
TRBV28	NA	many	TRBJ1-6	TGTGCCAGCAGCCCCCCAGGGTCTAATTCACCCCTCCACTTT	CASSPPGSNSPLHF
TRBV11-2	NA	NA	TRBJ2-3	TGTGCCAGCAGTCCGTACAGGCTCACAGATACGCAGTATTTT	CASSPYRLTDTQYF
TRBV7-9	NA	many	TRBJ2-3	TGTGCCAGCAGCTTAGATGCGGGAGATACGCAGTATTTT	CASSLDAGDTQYF
TRBV5-1	NA	many	TRBJ2-1	TGCGCCAGCAGCTTCATACTAGTCGATGAGCAGTTCTTC	CASSFILVDEQFF
TRBV7-8	TRBD1	many	TRBJ2-1	TGTGCCAGCAGCTCCCGGGACAGGGGGTATCATGAGCAGTTCTTC	CASSSRDRGYHEQFF
TRBV7-9	TRBD2	many	TRBJ2-7	TGTGCCAGCAGCCTAGGGGACTACCGCTACGAGCAGTACTTC	CASSLGDYRYEQYF
TRBV20-1	NA	many	TRBJ2-1	TGCAGTGCTAGAGATGCGACCGGTCAGGGAAATGAGCAGTTCTTC	CSARDATGQGNEQFF
TRBV20-1	TRBD1	many	TRBJ1-6	TGCAGTGCTAGGCCCAGTACGGACAGGGGGAGTTCCCCCCTCCACTTT	CSARPSTDRGSSPLHF
TRBV20-1	TRBD1	many	TRBJ1-5	TGCAGTGCTAGTGACAGGGGCAATCAGCCCCAGCATTTT	CSASDRGNQPQHF